Sequencing of this T cell receptor (beta chain) was carried out in a study of tissue T cells after allogeneic stem cell transplantation. Sequencing of TCRbeta CDR3 at survey depth gave sequences and template counts. Assay: immunoSEQ multiplex PCR; the TCRdb copy retains only in-frame clones and omits some. In the table there are under 50,000 clones, roughly 92% of which are singletons. This CDR3 is built from 13 residues. Per the germline V gene, CDR1 is LGHNA and CDR2 is YSLEER. Deletions cut 3 bases from V and 2 bases from J, with 7 bases between. The chain employs TRBV4-3 and TRBJ1-2, with D uncertain. This specimen consisted of blood, obtained before transplantation. The sequence was obtained from a woman aged 35 to 69 who later had graft-versus-host disease after an allogeneic stem cell transplant. The CDR3: CASSQDRNYGYTF. CDR3 in DNA: TGCGCCAGCAGCCAGGATAGGAACTATGGCTACACCTTC.